A selection of T cell receptor beta chains follows, all from one sample in a study of blood T cell repertoires in COVID-19. The table came from immunoSEQ multiplex PCR; TCRdb's copy has only in-frame clones and leaves some out. The table includes hundreds of thousands of clones, about 87% detected once. The specimen sequenced was peripheral blood. The source of these receptors is a woman aged 45-65 years who had recovered from COVID-19. Both conserved end residues are part of each CDR3. A D gene is named only where the DNA matches it firmly. Rows may omit the clone size; those that give it use once, few, many or a size class.

>NA|TRBV29-1|TRBJ1-1|NA
TGCAGCGTTGTAGGGGTGAACACTGAAGCTTTCTTT
CSVVGVNTEAFF
>TRBD1|TRBV20-1|TRBJ1-2|NA
TGCAGCCCAGGACAGGGCCGTGGCTACACCTTC
CSPGQGRGYTF
>NA|TRBV30|TRBJ2-1|NA
TGTGCCTGGAACAGCGCGGACAGTTACAATGAGCAGTTCTTC
CAWNSADSYNEQFF
>NA|TRBV5-5|TRBJ1-2|NA
TGTGCCAGCAGCTTGGAGCACGCGGCCTATGGCTACACCTTC
CASSLEHAAYGYTF
>NA|TRBV19|TRBJ2-1|once
TGTGCCAGCGCGGGCGTGGCGCCAGACAATGAGCAGTTCTTC
CASAGVAPDNEQFF
>NA|TRBV4-3|TRBJ1-2|NA
TGCGCCAGCAGCCAAGGCCCCAGCAGGAACTATGGCTACACCTTC
CASSQGPSRNYGYTF
>TRBD1|TRBV18|TRBJ1-1|NA
TGTGCCAGCTCACCAAGGACAGGGGGTGTTACTGAAGCTTTCTTT
CASSPRTGGVTEAFF
>NA|TRBV6-6|TRBJ1-1|NA
TGTGCCGCCGTGGACAGAAACACTGAAGCTTTCTTT
CAAVDRNTEAFF
>TRBD2|TRBV7-9|TRBJ2-7|NA
TGTGCCAGCAGCTTAGTGATCCTAGCGGGAACCGACGAGCAGTACTTC
CASSLVILAGTDEQYF
>NA|TRBV19|TRBJ1-1|NA
TGTGCCAGTAGTATTGTCTTCGGTGACTGGATGAACACTGAAGCTTTCTTT
CASSIVFGDWMNTEAFF
>TRBD2|TRBV25-1|TRBJ2-7|NA
TGTGCCAGCAGTGAATGGACTAGCGGGACCTACGAGCAGTACTTC
CASSEWTSGTYEQYF
>NA|TRBV19|TRBJ1-1|NA
TGTGCCAGTAGTATACTAGGTGGACAGCGGGGGGCTGAAGCTTTCTTT
CASSILGGQRGAEAFF
>TRBD2|TRBV3-1/TRBV3-2|TRBJ2-3|NA
TGTGCCAGCAGCCAGAACAGCGGGGGACCAGATACGCAGTATTTT
CASSQNSGGPDTQYF
>NA|TRBV7-2|TRBJ1-6|NA
TGTGCCAGCAGCTTACCAGATAGGGGCAATTCACCCCTCCACTTT
CASSLPDRGNSPLHF
>TRBD1|TRBV30|TRBJ2-2|NA
TGTGCCTGGAGTCGGTGGACAGGGGGCGCGTACGGGGAGCTGTTTTTT
CAWSRWTGGAYGELFF
>NA|TRBV28|TRBJ2-1|NA
TGTGCCAGCAGACCAACGGGGGGCGGCCCGCCCAATGAGCAGTTCTTC
CASRPTGGGPPNEQFF
>TRBD1|TRBV6-5|TRBJ1-2|NA
TGTGCCAGCAGGACCCTCCGGGACAGGGAAGGCTACACCTTC
CASRTLRDREGYTF
>TRBD1|TRBV6-2/TRBV6-3|TRBJ2-7|NA
TGTGCCAGCAGTTTTCCGGGACAGGGATCCGAGCAGTACTTC
CASSFPGQGSEQYF
>TRBD1|TRBV28|TRBJ2-7|once
TGTGCCAGCAGTTTATGGACCGTTCGGGACAGCGATAACTCCTACGAGCAGTACTTC
CASSLWTVRDSDNSYEQYF
>NA|TRBV11-2|TRBJ2-3|NA
TGTGCCAGCAGCCCCTCCACAGATACGCAGTATTTT
CASSPSTDTQYF
>NA|TRBV10-2|TRBJ1-4|NA
TGCGCCAGCGGGAGGCGTTCAACTAATGAAAAACTGTTTTTT
CASGRRSTNEKLFF
>NA|TRBV2|TRBJ2-3|NA
TGTGCCAGCAGTGAACACAGGGATCCGCAGTATTTT
CASSEHRDPQYF
>TRBD1|TRBV7-2|TRBJ1-1|NA
TGTGCCAGCAGCTTAGCCCGGGACAGGAACACTGAAGCTTTCTTT
CASSLARDRNTEAFF
>TRBD2|TRBV4-2|TRBJ2-2|NA
TGTGCCAGCAGCCAAGAGATAGCGGGACCGACCGGGGAGCTGTTTTTT
CASSQEIAGPTGELFF